Listed here are 5 T cell receptor beta chains from one sample, sequenced in a study of OX40 agonist ivuxolimab in advanced cancers. Library preparation employed the immunoSEQ multiplex PCR assay. TCRdb stores this immuneACCESS table with in-frame sequences only. Part of the clones is absent; in the studies checked, under half of the shortfall reflects unresolved V genes, and no reason is known for the rest. This sample comprises about 39,000 clones, 75% to 90% of them detected only once. The ten largest clones capture 2.6% of the sample. The sample here was CD4+ or CD8+ T cells sorted from blood, taken in a trial of the OX40 agonist ivuxolimab. The receptors originated from an adult with an advanced solid tumor such as melanoma, head and neck, liver or kidney cancer.

Concerning this clone itself: A read error may account for a junction end that differs from germline. The identical CDR3 is also encoded by other nucleotide sequences in the sample. The J gene is TRBJ2-7, the V gene TRBV2; D is tentatively TRBD1 or TRBD2 (5 bases each). CDR1 is SNHLY and CDR2 is FYNNEI in the germline V gene. The CDR3 sequence is 12 residues long. CDR3 region: CASSDLGVEQYF. DNA for the CDR3: TGTGCCAGCAGTGATCTGGGGGTCGAGCAGTATTTC.

J is TRBJ2-7 and V is TRBV7-8; TRBD2 agrees at 9 bases. Germline assignment: CDR1 SGHVS and CDR2 FQNEAQ. CDR3 size: 17 residues. V shed 2 bases and J 1 base; nucleotides not matched to a gene: 9. CDR3 loop: CASSLRGSGSVSYEQYF. CDR3 DNA sequence: TGTGCCAGCAGCTTAAGGGGTAGCGGGAGTGTATCCTACGAGCAGTACTTC.

This chain connects TRBV5-1 to TRBJ1-2; D not resolved. The CDR3 runs to 15 residues. CDR1 and CDR2 (germline): SGHRS, YFSETQ. V was shortened by 1 base and J by 0 bases, with 10 bases between the two germline ends. CDR3 residues: CASSLSGGSNYGYTF. The CDR3, as DNA: TGCGCCAGCAGCTTGAGCGGTGGGTCTAACTATGGCTACACCTTC. Combining the CDR3 with reference TRBV5-1 and TRBJ1-2 gives the whole variable domain KAGVTQTPRYLIKTRGQQVTLSCSPISGHRSVSWYQQTPGQGLQFLFEYFSETQRNKGNFPGRFSGRQFSNSRSEMNVSTLELGDSALYLCASSLSGGSNYGYTFGSGTRLTVV.

This chain connects TRBV29-1 to TRBJ2-6, with D hard to call. CDR1 and CDR2 from the germline V gene are SQVTM and ANQGSEA. CDR3 length equals 15 residues. Trimming shortened V by 4 bases and J by 0 bases, and 10 bases separated the two germline ends. For the CDR3, the DNA is TGCAGCGTTGTTAGCTTGAGCTCTGGGGCCAACGTCCTGACTTTC. Its protein is CSVVSLSSGANVLTF.

This chain connects TRBV21-1 to TRBJ2-7; the table calls TRBD1, which could not be checked here. TRBV21-1 is a pseudogene locus. There are 15 residues in the CDR3. This chain's CDR3 is CASSKRQGATYEQYV. The CDR3 DNA is TGTGCCAGCAGCAAGCGACAGGGGGCTACCTACGAGCAGTACGTC.